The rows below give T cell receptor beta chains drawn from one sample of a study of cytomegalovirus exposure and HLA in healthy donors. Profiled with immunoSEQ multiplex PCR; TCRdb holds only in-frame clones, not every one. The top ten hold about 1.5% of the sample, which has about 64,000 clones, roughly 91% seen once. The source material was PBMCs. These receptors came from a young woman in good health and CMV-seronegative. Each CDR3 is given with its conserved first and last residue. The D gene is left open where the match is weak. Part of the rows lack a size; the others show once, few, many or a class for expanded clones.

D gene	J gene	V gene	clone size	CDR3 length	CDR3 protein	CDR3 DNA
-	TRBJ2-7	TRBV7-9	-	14	CASSPRDKTYEQYF	TGTGCCAGCAGCCCCCGGGACAAAACTTACGAGCAGTACTTC
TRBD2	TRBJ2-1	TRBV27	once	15	CASSYSGGNYNEQFF	TGTGCCAGCAGTTATAGCGGGGGAAATTACAATGAGCAGTTCTTC
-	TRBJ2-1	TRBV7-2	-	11	CASSPESEQFF	TGTGCCAGCAGCCCGGAGAGCGAGCAGTTCTTC
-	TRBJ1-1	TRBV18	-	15	CASSPPTLGNTEAFF	TGTGCCAGCTCACCACCGACTCTGGGGAACACTGAAGCTTTCTTT
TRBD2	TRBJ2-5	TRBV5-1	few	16	CASSSGLAGVQETQYF	TGCGCCAGCAGCTCAGGACTAGCGGGAGTACAAGAGACCCAGTACTTC
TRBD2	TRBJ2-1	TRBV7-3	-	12	CASSNRGGEQFF	TGTGCCAGCAGCAACCGCGGGGGTGAGCAGTTCTTC
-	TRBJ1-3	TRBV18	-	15	CASSEPKGGGNTIYF	TGTGCCAGCTCTGAGCCGAAAGGGGGAGGAAACACCATATATTTT
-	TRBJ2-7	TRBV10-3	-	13	CAISPPGVFEQYF	TGTGCCATCAGTCCACCGGGGGTCTTTGAGCAGTACTTC
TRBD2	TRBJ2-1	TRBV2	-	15	CASSSTSGRANEQFF	TGTGCCAGCAGTTCGACTAGCGGGAGGGCCAATGAGCAGTTCTTC
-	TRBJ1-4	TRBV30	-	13	CAWSRQHNEKLFF	TGTGCCTGGAGCAGACAGCATAATGAAAAACTGTTTTTT
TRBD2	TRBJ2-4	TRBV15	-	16	CATSRGSGNGKNIQYF	TGTGCCACCAGCAGAGGGAGCGGGAATGGCAAAAACATTCAGTACTTC
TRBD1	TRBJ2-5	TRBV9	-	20	CASSPRAHRGLVSLGETQYF	TGTGCCAGCAGCCCGCGAGCTCACAGGGGGCTTGTCTCCTTGGGAGAGACCCAGTACTTC
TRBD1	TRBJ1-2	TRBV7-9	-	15	CASSIIPRDRYGYTF	TGTGCCAGCAGCATAATCCCCCGGGACAGATATGGCTACACCTTC
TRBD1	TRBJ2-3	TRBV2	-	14	CASSTGGRADTQYF	TGTGCCAGCAGTACAGGGGGTAGAGCGGATACGCAGTATTTT
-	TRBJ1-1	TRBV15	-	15	CATSRGALLNTEAFF	TGTGCCACCAGCAGAGGGGCCCTTCTGAACACTGAAGCTTTCTTT
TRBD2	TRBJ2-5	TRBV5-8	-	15	CASSTGLAGGETQYF	TGTGCCAGCAGCACGGGACTAGCGGGGGGAGAGACCCAGTACTTC
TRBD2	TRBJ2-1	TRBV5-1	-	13	CASGAGEGNEQFF	TGCGCCAGTGGAGCGGGAGAGGGCAATGAGCAGTTCTTC
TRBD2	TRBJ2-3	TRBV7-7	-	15	CASSPLAGRADTQYF	TGTGCTAGCAGCCCTCTAGCGGGGCGGGCAGATACGCAGTATTTT
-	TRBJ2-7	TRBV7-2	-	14	CASSLGQITYEQYF	TGTGCCAGCAGCTTAGGACAGATTACTTACGAGCAGTACTTC
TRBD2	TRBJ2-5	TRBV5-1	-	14	CASSSTSGQETQYF	TGCGCCAGCAGCTCGACTAGCGGGCAAGAGACCCAGTACTTC
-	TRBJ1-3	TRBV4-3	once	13	CASSQESGNTIYF	TGCGCCAGCAGCCAAGAAAGCGGAAACACCATATATTTT
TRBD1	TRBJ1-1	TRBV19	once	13	CASSLDRDTEAFF	TGTGCCAGTAGTCTTGACAGGGACACTGAAGCTTTCTTT
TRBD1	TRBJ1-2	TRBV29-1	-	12	CSVSQGARGYTF	TGCAGCGTTTCCCAGGGGGCGCGAGGCTACACCTTC
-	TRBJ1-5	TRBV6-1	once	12	CASSGVGQPQHF	TGTGCCAGCAGTGGGGTGGGCCAGCCCCAGCATTTT
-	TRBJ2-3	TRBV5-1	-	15	CASSLGSETTDTQYF	TGCGCCAGCAGCTTGGGATCAGAAACCACAGATACGCAGTATTTT
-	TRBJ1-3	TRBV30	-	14	CAWSGHLSGNTIYF	TGTGCCTGGAGCGGACACCTCTCTGGAAACACCATATATTTT
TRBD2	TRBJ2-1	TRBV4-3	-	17	CASSQDGLAGESGEQFF	TGCGCCAGCAGCCAAGATGGACTAGCGGGGGAAAGTGGTGAGCAGTTCTTC
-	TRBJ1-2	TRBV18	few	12	CASSAAGLGYTF	TGTGCCAGCTCAGCGGCAGGGCTTGGCTACACCTTC
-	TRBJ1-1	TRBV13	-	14	CASSPRQSNTEAFF	TGTGCCAGCAGCCCTAGACAGTCGAACACTGAAGCTTTCTTT
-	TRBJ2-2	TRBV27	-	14	CASTLGQNTGELFF	TGTGCCAGCACCCTAGGACAGAACACCGGGGAGCTGTTTTTT
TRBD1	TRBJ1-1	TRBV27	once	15	CASSRGRGLGTEAFF	TGTGCCAGCAGCCGGGGCAGGGGGCTCGGCACTGAAGCTTTCTTT
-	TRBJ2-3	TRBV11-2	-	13	CASSLDPVDTQYF	TGTGCCAGCAGCTTAGATCCAGTAGATACGCAGTATTTT
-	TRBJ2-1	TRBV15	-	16	CATSPEGRLSYNEQFF	TGTGCCACCAGCCCGGAAGGCAGGCTCTCCTACAATGAGCAGTTCTTC
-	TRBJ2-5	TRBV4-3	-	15	CASSQDHGGRETQYF	TGCGCCAGCAGCCAAGATCACGGGGGGCGAGAGACCCAGTACTTC
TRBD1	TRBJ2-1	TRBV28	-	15	CASSSLGTVNNEQFF	TGTGCCAGCAGTTCCCTCGGGACAGTTAACAATGAGCAGTTCTTC
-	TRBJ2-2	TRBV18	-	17	CASSPVPPGVNTGELFF	TGTGCCAGCTCACCAGTCCCTCCCGGGGTGAACACCGGGGAGCTGTTTTTT
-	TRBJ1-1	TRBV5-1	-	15	CASSLMAGENTEAFF	TGCGCCAGCAGCTTGATGGCAGGGGAGAACACTGAAGCTTTCTTT
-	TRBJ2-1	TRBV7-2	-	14	CASNPAAGRDEQFF	TGTGCCAGCAACCCAGCGGCGGGGCGGGATGAGCAGTTCTTC
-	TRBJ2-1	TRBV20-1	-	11	CSAEDTDEQFF	TGCAGTGCTGAGGACACCGATGAGCAGTTCTTC
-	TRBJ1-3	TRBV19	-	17	CASSIDHPRGTGNTIYF	TGTGCCAGTAGTATAGATCACCCGCGGGGAACTGGAAACACCATATATTTT
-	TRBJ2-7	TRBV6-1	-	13	CASGGKPPYEQYF	TGTGCCAGCGGGGGCAAACCCCCCTACGAGCAGTACTTC
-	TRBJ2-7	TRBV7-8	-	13	CASSFPGAYEQYF	TGTGCCAGCAGCTTCCCGGGGGCCTACGAGCAGTACTTC
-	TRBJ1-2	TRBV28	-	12	CASSLRGYGYTF	TGTGCCAGCAGTTTACGGGGATATGGCTACACCTTC
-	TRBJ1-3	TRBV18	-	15	CASSGRGGSGNTIYF	TGTGCCAGCTCAGGCCGTGGAGGGTCTGGAAACACCATATATTTT
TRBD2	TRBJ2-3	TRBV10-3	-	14	CAIRVAGEGDTQYF	TGTGCCATCAGGGTTGCGGGAGAGGGAGATACGCAGTATTTT
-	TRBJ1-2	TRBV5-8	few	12	CASSRDPQGYTF	TGTGCCAGCAGCCGGGATCCGCAAGGCTACACCTTC
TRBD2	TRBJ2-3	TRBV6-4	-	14	CASSELAGAGTQYF	TGTGCCAGCAGTGAACTAGCGGGAGCTGGTACGCAGTATTTT
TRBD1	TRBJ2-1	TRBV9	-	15	CASSGQGNGDNEQFF	TGTGCCAGCAGCGGACAGGGGAACGGAGACAATGAGCAGTTCTTC
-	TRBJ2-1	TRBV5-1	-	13	CASSFDSYNEQFF	TGCGCCAGCAGCTTCGACAGCTACAATGAGCAGTTCTTC
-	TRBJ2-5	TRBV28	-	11	CASSLLAHTYF	TGTGCCAGCAGTTTACTAGCGCATACCTACTTC
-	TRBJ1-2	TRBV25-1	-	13	CASSPGQDYGYTF	TGTGCCAGCAGCCCCGGACAAGACTATGGCTACACCTTC
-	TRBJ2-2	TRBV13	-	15	CASSFLRRDTGELFF	TGTGCCAGCAGCTTCTTGCGGAGGGACACCGGGGAGCTGTTTTTT
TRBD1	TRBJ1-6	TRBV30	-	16	CAWSGVGDREDSPLHF	TGTGCCTGGAGCGGCGTGGGGGACAGGGAAGATTCACCCCTCCACTTT
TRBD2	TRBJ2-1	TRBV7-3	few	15	CASSLASGVGNEQFF	TGTGCCAGCAGCTTAGCTAGCGGGGTTGGGAATGAGCAGTTCTTC
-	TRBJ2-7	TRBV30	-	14	CAWSAIQGIGEQYF	TGTGCCTGGAGTGCAATTCAGGGGATAGGGGAGCAGTACTTC
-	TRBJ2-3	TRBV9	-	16	CASSPRLGSSTDTQYF	TGTGCCAGCAGCCCCCGACTCGGATCCAGCACAGATACGCAGTATTTT
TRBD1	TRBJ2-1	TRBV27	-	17	CASSLSWTGWSYNEQFF	TGTGCCAGCAGTTTATCGTGGACAGGGTGGTCCTACAATGAGCAGTTCTTC
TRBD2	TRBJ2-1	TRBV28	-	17	CASSFNLAGGTYNEQFF	TGTGCCAGCAGTTTCAATTTAGCGGGAGGGACCTACAATGAGCAGTTCTTC